Given below is one T cell receptor beta chain in context. The data originate from a study of blood T cell repertoires in COVID-19. Study at large: COVID-19 samples from acute and convalescent phases originated in the United States, Italy and Spain.

TCRdb's copy holds only in-frame clones and misses some; the assay was immunoSEQ multiplex PCR. Found here are some 87,000 clones, around four fifths of them singletons; the top ten hold 12%. Looked up from germline, CDR1 is SGDLS and CDR2 is YYNGEE. This CDR3 contains 16 residues. Deletions cut 4 bases from V and 1 base from J, with 17 bases between. The sequenced sample was peripheral blood. V and J are TRBV9 and TRBJ1-1; a possible D gene is TRBD1 (5 bases). The source of this sequence is a woman aged 70-85 years with active or convalescent COVID-19. The CDR3 DNA sequence: TGTGCCAGCAGCTCCTTCAAAGCGGGGCGGAACACTGAAGCTTTCTTT. This gives the protein CASSSFKAGRNTEAFF.